The 13 T cell receptor beta chains listed next were all sequenced from one sample in a study of T cell changes during pregnancy in multiple sclerosis. The protocol was immunoSEQ multiplex PCR, while the TCRdb copy is restricted to in-frame clones and leaves out a portion. The sample carries 40,000 to 50,000 clones, more than 90% recorded once. The specimen was CD8+ T cells from peripheral blood mononuclear cells, collected in the third trimester of pregnancy. All receptors derive from a female donor with multiple sclerosis, enrolled in a pregnancy study.

The count of this clone is one. The V gene is TRBV27, the J gene TRBJ2-5; D is uncertain. The length of the CDR3 is 16 residues. Germline V gene data show CDR1 as MNHEY and CDR2 as SMNVEV (reference sequence). The V end lost 0 bases, the J end lost 1 base, and 12 bases lay between the germline ends. This chain's CDR3 is CASSLSTPPGQETQYF. CDR3 coding DNA: TGTGCCAGCAGTTTATCGACACCCCCAGGCCAAGAGACCCAGTACTTC.

This clone was found once. V gene TRBV11-2 combines with J gene TRBJ2-2; 14 bases agree with TRBD2. This CDR3 is 16 amino acids long. Germline V gene sequence: CDR1 SGHAT, CDR2 FQNNGV. With 5 bases clipped from V and 7 bases from J, the junction kept 6 bases outside the gene matches. The CDR3 is CASSPGTSGGGGELFF. The DNA of the CDR3 is TGTGCCAGCAGCCCCGGGACTAGCGGGGGCGGCGGGGAGCTGTTTTTT.

The chain recombines TRBV4-2 with TRBJ2-7; D is ambiguous. CDR3 length: 14 residues. The germline V gene has CDR1 LGHNA and CDR2 YNFKEQ. Trimming took off 3 bases at V and 4 bases at J, with 13 bases between the two ends. Here the CDR3 reads CASSQAQTGYEQYF. Here the CDR3 DNA reads TGTGCCAGCAGCCAGGCTCAGACTGGTTACGAGCAGTACTTC.

This clone has more than one count but fewer than ten. The rearrangement links TRBV10-3 to TRBJ1-3; 7 bases line up with TRBD1. This CDR3 has 15 residues. CDR1 is ENHRY and CDR2 is SYGVKD in the germline V gene. The junction had 5 bases not matched to a gene; V was cut back by 3 bases and J by 3 bases. This CDR3 is CAISDKRDSGNTIYF. CDR3 bases: TGTGCCATCAGTGATAAAAGGGACAGTGGAAACACCATATATTTT.

This chain joins TRBV6-6 and TRBJ2-3; D ambiguous. V was clipped by 4 bases and J by 1 base, with 9 bases between them. CDR1 MNHNY and CDR2 SVGAGI come from the germline V gene (reference sequence). The CDR3 covers 14 residues. The CDR3 region has the DNA TGTGCCAGCAGTTCCGCCACAGGCACAGATACGCAGTATTTT. Translation: CASSSATGTDTQYF.

This sequence joins TRBV7-8 and TRBJ2-2; 8 positions match TRBD2. J was trimmed by 4 bases and V by 7 bases; bases with no gene match: 5. The CDR3 has 14 amino acids. The germline V gene encodes CDR1 SGHVS and CDR2 FQNEAQ. The CDR3 is CASTRGGPTGELFF. CDR3 DNA sequence: TGTGCCAGCACCCGGGGGGGCCCCACCGGGGAGCTGTTTTTT.

The rearrangement uses TRBV28 and TRBJ1-1; 7 positions match TRBD1. Germline CDR1 MDHEN, CDR2 SYDVKM. This CDR3 spans 15 amino acids. Germline trimming cut 6 bases from V and 0 bases from J; bases unmatched to any gene: 7. This CDR3 is CASSLLRGMNTEAFF. CDR3 DNA: TGTGCCAGCAGCCTACTCAGGGGGATGAACACTGAAGCTTTCTTT.

V is TRBV27 and J is TRBJ2-1; 9 bases agree with TRBD2. Trimming at V came to 6 bases and at J to 7 bases, leaving 7 bases not matched to a gene. CDR1 MNHEY and CDR2 SMNVEV come from the germline V gene (reference sequence). The CDR3 is made up of 14 amino acids. CDR3 coding DNA: TGTGCCAGCAGCACCGGGACTAGCAGGAATGAGCAGTTCTTC. It yields the protein CASSTGTSRNEQFF.

The chain recombines TRBV7-9 with TRBJ2-5; D gene unclear. The CDR3 extends over 13 amino acids. Trimming took off 5 bases at V and 2 bases at J, with 9 bases between the two ends. Per the germline V gene, CDR1 is SEHNR and CDR2 is FQNEAQ (reference sequence). CDR3 region: CASSTPEQETQYF. CDR3 sequence (DNA): TGTGCCAGCAGCACCCCCGAGCAAGAGACCCAGTACTTC.

The gene calls are TRBV30 and TRBJ2-2; D is possibly TRBD2 (6 bases). Trimming removed 0 bases from V and 6 bases from J, with 11 bases in between. Germline V gives CDR1 GTSNPN, CDR2 SVGIG (reference sequence). The CDR3 has 14 residues. CDR3 in DNA: TGTGCCTGGAGTGTCGTGGGGGAGGCCGGGGAGCTGTTTTTT. It yields the protein CAWSVVGEAGELFF.

This clone has more than one count but fewer than ten. The chain links TRBV15 to TRBJ2-2, with D tentatively TRBD2 (5 bases). The CDR3 sequence is 14 residues long. The germline gives CDR1 LNHNV, CDR2 YYDKDF (reference sequence). Trimming removed 7 bases from V and 3 bases from J, with 12 bases in between. CDR3 sequence: CATTPAGYTGELFF. In DNA form, the CDR3 reads TGTGCCACCACGCCGGCGGGTTACACCGGGGAGCTGTTTTTT.

The rearrangement links TRBV27 to TRBJ2-2, with a tentative D call TRBD2 (7 bases). Trimming removed 3 bases at V and 6 bases at J, with 11 bases between. The germline V gene encodes CDR1 MNHEY and CDR2 SMNVEV (reference sequence). This CDR3 spans 14 amino acids. The CDR3 sequence: CASSLGGGPGELFF. The CDR3 nucleotides are TGTGCCAGCAGTTTGGGCGGGGGCCCCGGGGAGCTGTTTTTT.

This rearrangement joins TRBV27 to TRBJ1-1; 7 bases are shared with TRBD1. The ends lost 5 bases at V and 1 base at J; junction bases unmatched: 7. Germline V CDR1 and CDR2: MNHEY, SMNVEV (reference sequence). The CDR3 consists of 15 residues. CDR3: CASSVAGTANTEAFF. The CDR3 region has the DNA TGTGCCAGCAGTGTCGCCGGGACAGCGAACACTGAAGCTTTCTTT.